This T cell receptor beta chain stems from a study of early T cells in non-severe SARS-CoV-2 infection. One entry per CDR3 protein, called by TCRdb with MiXCR from the 5' RACE reads. The data show about 39,000 distinct CDR3 sequences, 5.5% seen once. At least ten counts were recorded for this clonotype. This CDR3 comprises 13 residues. The germline V and J ends were trimmed by 6 bases and 1 base, with 13 bases remaining between them. Germline CDR1 DFQATT, CDR2 SNEGSKA (reference sequence). This sequence was found in an adult who was a healthcare worker with PCR-confirmed SARS-CoV-2 infection or an uninfected control (not recorded which). The source material was whole blood, sampled at baseline. The chain is built from TRBV20-1 and TRBJ2-7; weak D call: TRBD2 (6 bases). The chain's CDR3 is CSASGLPSYEQYF. As DNA, the CDR3 is TGCAGTGCGTCGGGACTCCCTTCCTACGAGCAGTACTTC.